This T cell receptor (beta chain) derives from a study of blood T cell repertoires in COVID-19. On the study more broadly: Nucleic acid was either cDNA or gDNA, and it came from T cells, B-cell-depleted T cells, or PBMCs.

The CDR3 has 11 amino acids. V was cut by 7 bases and J by 10 bases, with 11 bases left in between. In germline, CDR1 is MDHEN, CDR2 SYDVKM. The repertoire was sequenced with immunoSEQ multiplex PCR; TCRdb's copy has only in-frame clones and lacks some. The repertoire holds 130,000 or so clones, with around 80% as singletons. Sample: peripheral blood. This receptor was taken from a woman aged 60 to 75 with acute or convalescent COVID-19. J is TRBJ2-1 and V is TRBV28, with D possibly matching TRBD2 (5 bases). The CDR3 region has the DNA TGTGCCAGCACCTCCCCGGGGGAGCAGTTCTTC. Translation gives CASTSPGEQFF.